The T cell receptor beta chain described here comes from a study of T cell changes during pregnancy in multiple sclerosis. V was shortened by 4 bases and J by 2 bases, with 8 bases between the two germline ends. This CDR3 comprises 13 residues. Germline-derived CDR1 and CDR2 are MDHEN and SYDVKM. Here immunoSEQ multiplex PCR was the method, and the copy in TCRdb shows in-frame clones only, minus some. The repertoire has about 51,000 clones, 92% of them found once; the top ten carry less than 0.85%. The origin of this receptor is a female donor with multiple sclerosis, enrolled in a pregnancy study. V usage is TRBV28 and J usage is TRBJ1-2, with no clear D. This specimen consisted of CD4+ T cells from peripheral blood mononuclear cells, obtained in the third trimester of pregnancy. The CDR3 region is CASSWSRNYGYTF. In DNA form, the CDR3 reads TGTGCCAGCAGTTGGTCCAGGAACTATGGCTACACCTTC.